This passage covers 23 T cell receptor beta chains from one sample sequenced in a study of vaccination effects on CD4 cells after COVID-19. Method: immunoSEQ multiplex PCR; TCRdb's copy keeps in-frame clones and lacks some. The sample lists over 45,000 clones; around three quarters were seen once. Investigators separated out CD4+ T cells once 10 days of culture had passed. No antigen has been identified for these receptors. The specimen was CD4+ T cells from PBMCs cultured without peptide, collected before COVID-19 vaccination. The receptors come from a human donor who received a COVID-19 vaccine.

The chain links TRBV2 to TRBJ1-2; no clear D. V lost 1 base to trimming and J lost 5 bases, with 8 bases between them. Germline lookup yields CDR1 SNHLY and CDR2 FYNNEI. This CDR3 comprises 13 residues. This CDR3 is CASSEGPSYGYTF. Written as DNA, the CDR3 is TGTGCCAGCAGTGAAGGACCGTCGTATGGCTACACCTTC.

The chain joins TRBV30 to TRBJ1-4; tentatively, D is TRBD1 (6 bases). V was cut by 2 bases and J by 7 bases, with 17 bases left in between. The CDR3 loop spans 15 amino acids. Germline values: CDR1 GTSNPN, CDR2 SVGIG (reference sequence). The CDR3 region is CAWSKGWGLGEKLFF. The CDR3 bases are TGTGCCTGGAGTAAGGGATGGGGGCTGGGTGAAAAACTGTTTTTT.

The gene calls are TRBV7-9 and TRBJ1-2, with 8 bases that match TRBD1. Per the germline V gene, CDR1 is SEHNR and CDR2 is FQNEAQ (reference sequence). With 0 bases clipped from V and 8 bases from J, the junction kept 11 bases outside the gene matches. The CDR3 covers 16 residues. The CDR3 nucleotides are TGTGCCAGCAGCTTAGCGAAGGATGTCAGGGGGCTAGGCTACACCTTC. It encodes CASSLAKDVRGLGYTF.

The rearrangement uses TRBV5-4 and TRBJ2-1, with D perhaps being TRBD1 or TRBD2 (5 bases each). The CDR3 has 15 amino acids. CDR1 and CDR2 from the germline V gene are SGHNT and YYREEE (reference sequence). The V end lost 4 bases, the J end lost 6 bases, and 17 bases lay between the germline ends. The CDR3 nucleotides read TGTGCCAGCAGCCCACGGGACGGGCTTGGCAATGAGCAGTTCTTC. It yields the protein CASSPRDGLGNEQFF.

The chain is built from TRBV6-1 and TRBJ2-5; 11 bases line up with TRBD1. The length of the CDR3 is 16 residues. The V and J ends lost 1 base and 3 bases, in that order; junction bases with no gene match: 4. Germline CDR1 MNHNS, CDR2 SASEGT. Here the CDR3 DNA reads TGTGCCAGCAGTGAAGTCAGGACAGGGGGCAAAGAGACCCAGTACTTC. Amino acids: CASSEVRTGGKETQYF.

This CDR3 reads CASSLTGNTQYF. The CDR3 nucleotides read TGTGCCAGCAGCCTCACAGGGAATACGCAGTATTTT. This chain connects TRBV6-5 to TRBJ2-3, with D perhaps TRBD1 (6 bases). Germline values: CDR1 MNHEY, CDR2 SVGAGI. The V and J ends lost 6 bases and 7 bases respectively, with 11 bases between them. The CDR3 has 12 amino acids.

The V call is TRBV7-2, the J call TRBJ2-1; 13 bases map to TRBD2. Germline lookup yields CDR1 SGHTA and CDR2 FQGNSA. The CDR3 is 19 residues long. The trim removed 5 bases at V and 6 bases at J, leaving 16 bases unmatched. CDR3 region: CASSEGAGTSGVKVNEQFF. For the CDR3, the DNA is TGTGCCAGCAGCGAAGGGGCCGGGACTAGCGGGGTTAAAGTCAATGAGCAGTTCTTC.

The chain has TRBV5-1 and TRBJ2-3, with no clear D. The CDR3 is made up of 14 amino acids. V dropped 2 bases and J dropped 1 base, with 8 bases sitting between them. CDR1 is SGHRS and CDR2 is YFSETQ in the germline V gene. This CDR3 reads CASSFGPGTDTQYF. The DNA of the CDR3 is TGCGCCAGCAGCTTCGGTCCAGGCACAGATACGCAGTATTTT.

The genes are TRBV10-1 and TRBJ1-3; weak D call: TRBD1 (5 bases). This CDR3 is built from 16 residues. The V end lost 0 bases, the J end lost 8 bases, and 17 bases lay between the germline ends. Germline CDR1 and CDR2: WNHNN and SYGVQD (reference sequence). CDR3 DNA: TGCGCCAGCAGTGAGTCGGGGCCGGGGAGCAGGGACACCATATATTTT. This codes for CASSESGPGSRDTIYF.

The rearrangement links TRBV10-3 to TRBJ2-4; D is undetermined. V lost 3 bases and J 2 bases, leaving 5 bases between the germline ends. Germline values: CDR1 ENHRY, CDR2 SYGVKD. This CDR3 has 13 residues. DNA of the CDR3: TGTGCCATCAGTGACGGTTCCAAAAACATTCAGTACTTC. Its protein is CAISDGSKNIQYF.

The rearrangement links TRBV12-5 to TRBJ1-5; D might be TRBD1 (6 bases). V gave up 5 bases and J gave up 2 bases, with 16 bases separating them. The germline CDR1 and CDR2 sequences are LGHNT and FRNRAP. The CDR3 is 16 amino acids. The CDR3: CASGPGTTIGNQPQHF. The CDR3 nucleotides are TGTGCTAGTGGTCCCGGGACAACGATTGGCAATCAGCCCCAGCATTTT. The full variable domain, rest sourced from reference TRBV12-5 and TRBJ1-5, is DARVTQTPRHKVTEMGQEVTMRCQPILGHNTVFWYRQTMMQGLELLAYFRNRAPLDDSGMPKDRFSAEMPDATLATLKIQPSEPRDSAVYFCASGPGTTIGNQPQHFGDGTRLSIL.

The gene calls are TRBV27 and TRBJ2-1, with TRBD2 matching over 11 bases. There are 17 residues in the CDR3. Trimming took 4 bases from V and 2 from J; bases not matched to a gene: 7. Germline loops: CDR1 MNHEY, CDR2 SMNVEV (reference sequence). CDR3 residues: CASSSRILAGAYNEQFF. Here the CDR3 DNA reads TGTGCCAGCAGTTCCCGAATACTAGCGGGGGCCTACAATGAGCAGTTCTTC.

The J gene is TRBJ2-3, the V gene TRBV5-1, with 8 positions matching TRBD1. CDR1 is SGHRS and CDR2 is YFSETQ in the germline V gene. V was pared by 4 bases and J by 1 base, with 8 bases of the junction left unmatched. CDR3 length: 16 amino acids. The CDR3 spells CASSLAPGQGTDTQYF. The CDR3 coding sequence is TGCGCCAGCAGCCTGGCGCCGGGACAGGGCACAGATACGCAGTATTTT.

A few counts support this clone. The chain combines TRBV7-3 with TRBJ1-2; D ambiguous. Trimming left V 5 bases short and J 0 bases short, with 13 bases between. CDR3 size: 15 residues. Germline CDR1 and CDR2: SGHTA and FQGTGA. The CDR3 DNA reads TGTGCCAGCAGCCAGACGGTCAGGACTAACTATGGCTACACCTTC. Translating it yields CASSQTVRTNYGYTF. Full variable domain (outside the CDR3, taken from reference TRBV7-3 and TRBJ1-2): GAGVSQTPSNKVTEKGKYVELRCDPISGHTALYWYRQSLGQGPEFLIYFQGTGAADDSGLPNDRFFAVRPEGSVSTLKIQRTERGDSAVYLCASSQTVRTNYGYTFGSGTRLTVV.

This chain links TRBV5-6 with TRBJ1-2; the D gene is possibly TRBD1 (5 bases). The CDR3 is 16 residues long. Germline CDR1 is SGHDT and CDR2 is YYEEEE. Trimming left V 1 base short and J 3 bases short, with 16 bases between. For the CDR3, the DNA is TGTGCCAGCAGCTTGCTTTTCCAGGGAGGGGACTATGGCTACACCTTC. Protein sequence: CASSLLFQGGDYGYTF.

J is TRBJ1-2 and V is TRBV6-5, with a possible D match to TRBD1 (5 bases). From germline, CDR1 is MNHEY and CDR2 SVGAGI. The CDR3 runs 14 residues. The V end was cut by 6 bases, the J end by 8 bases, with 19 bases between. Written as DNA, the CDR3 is TGTGCCAGCAGCGCCGGGGGGGGTTCGGTGGGCTACACCTTC. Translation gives CASSAGGGSVGYTF.

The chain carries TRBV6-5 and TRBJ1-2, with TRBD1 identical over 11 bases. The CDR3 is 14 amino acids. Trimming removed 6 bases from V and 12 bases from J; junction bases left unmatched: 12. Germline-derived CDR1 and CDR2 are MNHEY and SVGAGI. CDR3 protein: CASSRRGQGDRNTF. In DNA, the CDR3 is TGTGCCAGCAGCCGAAGGGGACAGGGGGATCGTAACACCTTC.

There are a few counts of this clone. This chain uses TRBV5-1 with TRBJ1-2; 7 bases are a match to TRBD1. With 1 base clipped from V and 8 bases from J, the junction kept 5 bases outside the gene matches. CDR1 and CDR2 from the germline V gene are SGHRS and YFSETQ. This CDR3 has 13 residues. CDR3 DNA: TGCGCCAGCAGCTTGCAGGGACAGAGGGGCTACACCTTC. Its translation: CASSLQGQRGYTF. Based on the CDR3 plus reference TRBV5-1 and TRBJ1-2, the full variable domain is KAGVTQTPRYLIKTRGQQVTLSCSPISGHRSVSWYQQTPGQGLQFLFEYFSETQRNKGNFPGRFSGRQFSNSRSEMNVSTLELGDSALYLCASSLQGQRGYTFGSGTRLTVV.

This CDR3 is CASSSGGSPGLGNQPQHF. The CDR3 nucleotides read TGTGCCAGCAGCTCGGGGGGTTCACCGGGGCTCGGCAATCAGCCCCAGCATTTT. V is TRBV7-2 and J is TRBJ1-5; TRBD1 is a possible D gene (5 bases). This CDR3 is built from 18 residues. Per the germline V gene, CDR1 is SGHTA and CDR2 is FQGNSA. V was clipped by 4 bases and J by 2 bases, with 21 bases between them.

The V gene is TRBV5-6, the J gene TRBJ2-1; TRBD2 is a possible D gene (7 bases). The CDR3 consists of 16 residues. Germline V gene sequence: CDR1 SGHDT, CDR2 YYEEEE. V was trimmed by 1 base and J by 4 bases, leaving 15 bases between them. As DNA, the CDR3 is TGTGCCAGCAGCTTGACGGGGCGGGGGCAATACAATGAGCAGTTCTTC. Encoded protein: CASSLTGRGQYNEQFF. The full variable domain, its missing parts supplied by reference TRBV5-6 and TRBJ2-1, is DAGVTQSPTHLIKTRGQQVTLRCSPKSGHDTVSWYQQALGQGPQFIFQYYEEEERQRGNFPDRFSGHQFPNYSSELNVNALLLGDSALYLCASSLTGRGQYNEQFFGPGTRLTVL.

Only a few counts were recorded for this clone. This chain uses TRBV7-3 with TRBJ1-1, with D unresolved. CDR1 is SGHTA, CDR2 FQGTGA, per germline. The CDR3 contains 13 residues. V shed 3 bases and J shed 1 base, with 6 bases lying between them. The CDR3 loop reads CASSLQRNTEAFF. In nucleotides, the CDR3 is TGTGCCAGCAGCTTGCAGAGGAACACTGAAGCTTTCTTT.

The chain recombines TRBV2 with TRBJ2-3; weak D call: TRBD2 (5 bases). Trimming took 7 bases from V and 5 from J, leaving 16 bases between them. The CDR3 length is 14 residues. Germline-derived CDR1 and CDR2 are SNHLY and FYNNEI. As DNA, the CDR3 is TGTGCCAGCAACCATTACACACTAGGAGATACGCAGTATTTT. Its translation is CASNHYTLGDTQYF.

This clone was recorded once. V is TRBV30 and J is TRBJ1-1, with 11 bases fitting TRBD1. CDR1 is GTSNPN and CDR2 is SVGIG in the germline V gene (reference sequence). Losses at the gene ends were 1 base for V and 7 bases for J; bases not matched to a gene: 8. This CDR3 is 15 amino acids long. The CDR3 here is CAWSAGQGALSEAFF. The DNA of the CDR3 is TGTGCCTGGAGTGCCGGACAGGGGGCTTTAAGTGAAGCTTTCTTT.